The 9 T cell receptor beta chains below were found in one sample sequenced in a study of T cell responses to AZD1222 COVID-19 vaccine. TCRdb keeps only in-frame clones here, not all; method: immunoSEQ multiplex PCR. Among more than 90,000 clones, around 84% were seen once, and the ten largest hold approximately 15%. This specimen consisted of peripheral blood, obtained 28 days after the second AZD1222 dose. The origin of the receptors is an adult who received the AZD1222 COVID-19 vaccine.

This chain connects TRBV6-5 to TRBJ2-2; D is uncertain. The CDR3 runs to 15 residues. Per germline, CDR1 MNHEY and CDR2 SVGAGI. V lost 6 bases and J 4 bases, leaving 15 bases between the germline ends. The CDR3 DNA is TGTGCCAGCAGGCCCGGGCCGACGGGCACCGGGGAGCTGTTTTTT. Its protein is CASRPGPTGTGELFF.

This clone was observed many times. This chain connects TRBV9 to TRBJ1-1; D is possibly TRBD1 (5 bases). Trimming cost V 3 bases and J 14 bases, with 17 bases left between them. In germline, CDR1 is SGDLS, CDR2 YYNGEE. This CDR3 spans 12 amino acids. The CDR3 region is CASSASGSGVFF. The DNA for the CDR3 is TGTGCCAGCAGCGCGTCAGGGTCGGGAGTCTTCTTT.

This chain links TRBV6-5 with TRBJ1-3, with no clear D. This CDR3 has 16 residues. CDR1 is MNHEY, CDR2 SVGAGI, per germline. Trimming cost V 0 bases and J 2 bases, with 11 bases left between them. This chain's CDR3 is CASSYSTGGAGNTIYF. The CDR3, as DNA: TGTGCCAGCAGTTACTCGACCGGTGGAGCTGGAAACACCATATATTTT.

This chain connects TRBV29-1 to TRBJ1-1; 9 bases line up with TRBD1. The CDR3 runs 13 residues. The J segment lost 7 bases and the V segment lost 7 bases, leaving 10 bases of the junction unmatched. Germline CDR1 reads SQVTM; CDR2 reads ANQGSEA. CDR3 sequence: CSGDRTGELEAFF. The CDR3 DNA reads TGCAGCGGGGACCGGACAGGGGAGCTTGAAGCTTTCTTT.

J is TRBJ1-1 and V is TRBV9; D not resolved. Germline lookup yields CDR1 SGDLS and CDR2 YYNGEE. The CDR3 has 13 amino acids. V was clipped by 0 bases and J by 0 bases, with 3 bases between them. The CDR3 nucleotides are TGTGCCAGCAGCGTAGAGGTGAACACTGAAGCTTTCTTT. As protein: CASSVEVNTEAFF.

The chain combines TRBV3-1 (or the pseudogene TRBV3-2) with TRBJ1-1; the D gene is possibly TRBD1 (5 bases). V was pared by 4 bases and J by 6 bases, with 21 bases between. The germline V gene encodes CDR1 LGHDT and CDR2 YNNKEL (reference sequence). CDR3 size: 16 residues. CDR3 DNA sequence: TGTGCCAGCAGCCCATATTTCGGGCAGGGAGGTTCTGAAGCTTTCTTT. As protein: CASSPYFGQGGSEAFF.

V usage is TRBV4-3 and J usage is TRBJ1-2; D might be TRBD1 (6 bases). V lost 3 bases to trimming and J lost 3 bases, with 20 bases between them. This CDR3 is 17 amino acids long. Germline CDR1 is LGHNA and CDR2 is YSLEER. The CDR3 bases are TGCGCCAGCAGCCACGGACCATACAGGGAAATTGACTATGGCTACACCTTC. Translation gives CASSHGPYREIDYGYTF.

V usage is TRBV19 and J usage is TRBJ2-2; 7 bases line up with TRBD2. The germline gives CDR1 LNHDA, CDR2 SQIVND (reference sequence). This CDR3 contains 16 residues. The J segment lost 8 bases and the V segment lost 0 bases, leaving 9 bases of the junction unmatched. For the CDR3, the DNA is TGTGCCAGTAGTATAGATGGCGGGGGAGCCCAGGGGGAGCTGTTTTTT. This gives the protein CASSIDGGGAQGELFF.

This chain links TRBV7-6 with TRBJ2-1; 8 bases align to TRBD2. This CDR3 is built from 19 residues. Germline CDR1 SGHVS, CDR2 FNYEAQ. V shed 5 bases, J shed 0 bases, and the junction held 15 bases outside the gene matches. The CDR3 region is CASSPPHSGAPSSYNEQFF. For the CDR3, the DNA is TGTGCCAGCAGCCCCCCCCATAGCGGGGCCCCGAGCTCCTACAATGAGCAGTTCTTC.